The 29 T cell receptor beta chains presented below share a single source sample, sequenced in a study of graft-versus-host responses after intestinal transplantation. Method: immunoSEQ multiplex PCR; TCRdb's copy keeps in-frame clones and lacks some. This table has 9,000 to 10,000 clones, 75% to 90% appearing once. Intraepithelial plus lamina propria lymphocytes were released by processing graft tissue. Source: ileum tissue, taken roughly 730 days after intestinal transplantation. These receptors came from a human patient who received an intestinal transplant, so some T cells may come from the graft donor.

Here the CDR3 reads CASSVSQGTFNEQFF. In DNA form, the CDR3 reads TGTGCCAGCAGCGTTAGCCAGGGGACATTTAATGAGCAGTTCTTC. The V gene is TRBV9, the J gene TRBJ2-1, with D possibly TRBD1 on 6 matching bases. The CDR3 totals 15 residues. V gave up 2 bases and J gave up 7 bases, with 16 bases separating them. Germline assignment: CDR1 SGDLS and CDR2 YYNGEE.

This chain connects TRBV6-5 to TRBJ2-7; unclear D gene. Germline CDR1 reads MNHEY; CDR2 reads SVGAGI. The ends were cut back, 6 bases at V and 0 bases at J, with 12 bases in the middle. This CDR3 region has 14 residues. The CDR3 is CASRETVSSYEQYF. The CDR3 nucleotides are TGTGCCAGCAGGGAGACGGTGAGCTCCTACGAGCAGTACTTC.

The chain is built from TRBV9 and TRBJ1-3; D is unresolved. The V gene lost 4 bases and the J gene lost 0 bases, with 8 bases spanning the gap. Germline V lookup: CDR1 SGDLS, CDR2 YYNGEE. The CDR3 is 14 residues long. The CDR3 sequence is CASSPPYSGNTIYF. The CDR3 DNA sequence: TGTGCCAGCAGCCCTCCGTACTCTGGAAACACCATATATTTT.

This chain connects TRBV2 to TRBJ1-5; D remains unclear. CDR1 is SNHLY, CDR2 FYNNEI, per germline. The CDR3 contains 14 residues. V was cut by 7 bases and J by 0 bases, with 10 bases left in between. CDR3 in amino acids: CASKYQVSNQPQHF. CDR3 coding DNA: TGTGCCAGCAAATATCAGGTTAGCAATCAGCCCCAGCATTTT.

This clone was seen only once. The rearrangement uses TRBV6-1 and TRBJ2-1; no clear D gene. Trimming stripped 3 bases from V and 3 bases from J, with 3 bases between. The CDR3 runs to 12 residues. Germline loops: CDR1 MNHNS, CDR2 SASEGT. The CDR3 spells CASSDYYNEQFF. As DNA, the CDR3 is TGTGCCAGCAGTGACTACTACAATGAGCAGTTCTTC.

The V and J genes are TRBV7-9 and TRBJ2-7, with 10 bases lining up with TRBD2. After removal of 3 bases from V and 3 bases from J, the junction contained 8 bases not matched to a gene. Looked up from germline, CDR1 is SEHNR and CDR2 is FQNEAQ (reference sequence). The CDR3 is made up of 16 amino acids. The CDR3 sequence is CASSFPPGTSDYEQYF. In nucleotides, the CDR3 is TGTGCCAGCAGCTTCCCCCCGGGGACTAGCGACTACGAGCAGTACTTC.

This chain connects TRBV11-3 to TRBJ2-1; D is unclear. CDR1 is SGHNT and CDR2 is YENEEA in the germline V gene. Trimming left V 1 base short and J 9 bases short, with 13 bases between. CDR3 length: 14 residues. The CDR3 coding sequence is TGTGCCAGCAGCTTAGCACCCGGAGCGCCTGAGCAGTTCTTC. It specifies CASSLAPGAPEQFF.

CDR3: CASGQGNQETQYF. The CDR3 nucleotides are TGTGCCAGCGGACAGGGGAACCAAGAGACCCAGTACTTC. The chain uses TRBV7-3 and TRBJ2-5; 9 nucleotides line up with TRBD1. The CDR3 covers 13 residues. After removal of 8 bases from V and 0 bases from J, the junction contained 1 base not matched to a gene. Germline values: CDR1 SGHTA, CDR2 FQGTGA.

The sample holds one count of this clone. The V and J genes are TRBV11-3 and TRBJ2-3; 7 bases are a match to TRBD1. Germline assignment: CDR1 SGHNT and CDR2 YENEEA. The trim removed 5 bases at V and 2 bases at J, leaving 4 bases unmatched. The CDR3 is 14 residues long. CDR3 nucleotides: TGTGCCAGCAGCCGGGACAGAGACACAGATACGCAGTATTTT. It translates to CASSRDRDTDTQYF.

The chain couples TRBV9 to TRBJ2-3; D is uncertain. Trimming removed 6 bases at V and 0 bases at J, with 11 bases between. Per the germline V gene, CDR1 is SGDLS and CDR2 is YYNGEE. The CDR3 runs 14 residues. This CDR3 reads CASTRTVSTDTQYF. As DNA, the CDR3 is TGTGCCAGCACGCGGACGGTGAGCACAGATACGCAGTATTTT.

The V call is TRBV5-4, the J call TRBJ2-1, with 7 bases identical to TRBD2. Germline CDR1 and CDR2: SGHNT and YYREEE (reference sequence). The CDR3 has 15 amino acids. Germline trimming cut 6 bases from V and 7 bases from J; bases unmatched to any gene: 13. The DNA of the CDR3 is TGTGCCAGCACCCCGGCGGGAGTTTATAAAAATGAGCAGTTCTTC. As protein: CASTPAGVYKNEQFF. Filled out from reference TRBV5-4 and TRBJ2-1, the complete variable domain reads ETGVTQSPTHLIKTRGQQVTLRCSSQSGHNTVSWYQQALGQGPQFIFQYYREEENGRGNFPPRFSGLQFPNYSSELNVNALELDDSALYLCASTPAGVYKNEQFFGPGTRLTVL.

This chain joins TRBV5-1 and TRBJ2-5; TRBD1 is a possible D gene (6 bases). The length of the CDR3 is 16 residues. CDR1 is SGHRS and CDR2 is YFSETQ in the germline V gene. Trimming cost V 5 bases and J 2 bases, with 19 bases left between them. CDR3 nucleotide sequence: TGCGCCAGCAGTTCCGGAATAAAGACAGGTCAAGAGACCCAGTACTTC. Encoded protein: CASSSGIKTGQETQYF.

This clone was seen just once. This sequence joins TRBV30 and TRBJ1-2, with 9 bases aligning to TRBD1. The CDR3 extends over 16 amino acids. The junction had 16 bases not matched to a gene; V was cut back by 4 bases and J by 7 bases. Germline-derived CDR1 and CDR2 are GTSNPN and SVGIG (reference sequence). Here the CDR3 DNA reads TGTGCCTGGAAAATGAGCATCGGGACAGGGCCCGCTGGCTACACCTTC. Residues: CAWKMSIGTGPAGYTF.

The V gene is TRBV5-1, the J gene TRBJ2-1; TRBD1 matches at 9 bases. Trimming removed 1 base from V and 8 bases from J; junction bases left unmatched: 7. The germline V gene has CDR1 SGHRS and CDR2 YFSETQ. This CDR3 spans 15 amino acids. The CDR3 reads CASSLQQGASYEQFF. CDR3 DNA sequence: TGCGCCAGCAGCTTGCAACAGGGGGCTTCATATGAGCAGTTCTTC.

The chain carries TRBV6-4 and TRBJ2-5, with unresolved D. V lost 2 bases to trimming and J lost 7 bases, with 11 bases between them. This CDR3 comprises 13 residues. Germline V gene lookup returns CDR1 MRHNA and CDR2 SNTAGT. The CDR3 sequence is CASSDGPDGTQYF. In nucleotides, the CDR3 is TGTGCCAGCAGTGACGGGCCGGACGGGACCCAGTACTTC.

V is TRBV7-2 and J is TRBJ2-5; tentatively, D is TRBD1 or TRBD2 (7 bases each). Germline V gene data show CDR1 as SGHTA and CDR2 as FQGNSA. The CDR3 has 13 residues. The germline V and J ends were trimmed by 6 bases and 5 bases, with 13 bases remaining between them. CDR3 region: CASRSQGGETQYF. The CDR3 coding sequence is TGTGCCAGCAGATCTCAGGGGGGGGAGACCCAGTACTTC.

The rearrangement joins TRBV19 to TRBJ1-4, with 9 bases aligning to TRBD1. CDR1 LNHDA and CDR2 SQIVND come from the germline V gene (reference sequence). The CDR3 covers 15 residues. The trim removed 7 bases at V and 8 bases at J, leaving 11 bases unmatched. The CDR3 DNA follows: TGTGCCAGTACCAAAACCGGGACAGGGAACGAAAAACTGTTTTTT. It yields the protein CASTKTGTGNEKLFF.

This chain joins TRBV6-5 and TRBJ2-1; TRBD1 might be the D (6 bases). The germline CDR1 and CDR2 sequences are MNHEY and SVGAGI. This CDR3 is 15 amino acids long. Trimming pared 2 bases from V and 0 bases from J, leaving 8 bases between. For the CDR3, the DNA is TGTGCCAGCAGTTACACAGGGAGCTCCTACAATGAGCAGTTCTTC. The encoded protein is CASSYTGSSYNEQFF.

This clone was counted once. The gene calls are TRBV29-1 and TRBJ1-1; weak D call: TRBD1 (6 bases). This CDR3 is built from 15 residues. Germline V gives CDR1 SQVTM, CDR2 ANQGSEA. V was pared by 5 bases and J by 7 bases, with 23 bases between. As DNA, the CDR3 is TGCAGCGTTTGGCCTTCGCGCGGGACACGGAGTGAAGCTTTCTTT. Translated: CSVWPSRGTRSEAFF.

The genes are TRBV19 and TRBJ2-2, with 7 bases fitting TRBD1. Germline V lookup: CDR1 LNHDA, CDR2 SQIVND (reference sequence). CDR3 length: 16 residues. The junction had 10 bases not matched to a gene; V was cut back by 7 bases and J by 2 bases. This CDR3 reads CASKGNRGSNTGELFF. The CDR3 coding sequence is TGTGCCAGTAAAGGGAACAGGGGTAGTAACACCGGGGAGCTGTTTTTT.

The rearrangement joins TRBV29-1 to TRBJ2-7, with 8 bases matching TRBD1. This CDR3 has 13 residues. Trimming cost V 3 bases and J 6 bases; bases outside gene matches: 7. Germline V CDR1 and CDR2: SQVTM, ANQGSEA. The CDR3 sequence is CSVDQGASGEQYF. The CDR3 DNA sequence: TGCAGCGTTGACCAGGGGGCTTCGGGCGAGCAGTACTTC.

In this sample, this clone turned up a few times. The genes are TRBV6-5 and TRBJ1-1; TRBD1 matches at 7 bases. Germline CDR1 is MNHEY and CDR2 is SVGAGI. CDR3 length: 13 amino acids. The V segment lost 6 bases and the J segment 2 bases; nucleotides outside the gene matches: 3. CDR3 nucleotide sequence: TGTGCCAGCAGGACAGGGATTAACACTGAAGCTTTCTTT. It encodes CASRTGINTEAFF.

The gene calls are TRBV6-5 and TRBJ2-2, with D perhaps given as TRBD1 or TRBD2 (5 bases each). Germline CDR1 MNHEY, CDR2 SVGAGI. This CDR3 has 15 residues. V lost 6 bases and J lost 2, with 13 bases in between. CDR3 in DNA: TGTGCCAGCAGGAGGGACGACAGAAACACCGGGGAGCTGTTTTTT. It codes for CASRRDDRNTGELFF.

The gene calls are TRBV5-1 and TRBJ2-2, with a tentative D call TRBD1 (6 bases). CDR3 length equals 13 residues. Trimming removed 5 bases at V and 4 bases at J, with 9 bases between. The germline V gene encodes CDR1 SGHRS and CDR2 YFSETQ. CDR3 in amino acids: CASRVGGTGELFF. The CDR3 DNA is TGCGCCAGCAGAGTAGGGGGCACCGGGGAGCTGTTTTTT.

The chain has TRBV29-1 and TRBJ2-1, with D perhaps matching TRBD1 (5 bases). The CDR3 is made up of 13 amino acids. Germline V gene data show CDR1 as SQVTM and CDR2 as ANQGSEA. Trimming removed 4 bases from V and 5 bases from J, with 12 bases in between. In nucleotides, the CDR3 is TGCAGCGTTGTTTTGCAGGGCGACAATGAGCAGTTCTTC. This gives the protein CSVVLQGDNEQFF.

The V gene is TRBV11-2, the J gene TRBJ2-3, with D maybe TRBD2 (5 bases). The V gene lost 4 bases and the J gene lost 6 bases, with 11 bases spanning the gap. CDR1 and CDR2 (germline): SGHAT, FQNNGV. The CDR3 consists of 13 residues. This CDR3 reads CASSSPSSDTQYF. The CDR3 DNA sequence: TGTGCCAGCAGCTCCCCTAGCTCGGATACGCAGTATTTT.

The V gene is TRBV7-9, the J gene TRBJ2-1; 11 nucleotides match TRBD2. The CDR3 consists of 16 residues. V lost 5 bases, J lost 10 bases, and 13 bases stayed unmatched. The germline gives CDR1 SEHNR, CDR2 FQNEAQ (reference sequence). The CDR3 bases are TGTGCCAGCAGCCCGCCCTTAGCGGGGGGGCCTGGAGAGCAGTTCTTC. As protein: CASSPPLAGGPGEQFF.

The V gene is TRBV5-4, the J gene TRBJ1-2; 10 nucleotides agree with TRBD1. CDR3 length equals 15 residues. Germline loops: CDR1 SGHNT, CDR2 YYREEE (reference sequence). V lost 0 bases, J lost 6 bases, and 5 bases stayed unmatched. The CDR3, as DNA: TGTGCCAGCAGCTTGGAGGTGGGGACAGGGGATGGCTACACCTTC. Amino acid sequence: CASSLEVGTGDGYTF.

The gene calls are TRBV6-6 and TRBJ2-7, with TRBD1 matching over 7 bases. Trimming at V came to 7 bases and at J to 2 bases, leaving 8 bases not matched to a gene. This CDR3 is built from 14 residues. Looked up from germline, CDR1 is MNHNY and CDR2 is SVGAGI (reference sequence). CDR3 nucleotides: TGTGCCAGCAAACCACGGGACAGTACCTACGAGCAGTACTTC. Protein sequence: CASKPRDSTYEQYF.